This T cell receptor (beta chain) is drawn from a study of shared clonotypes between healthy human individuals. Clones were sequenced by immunoSEQ multiplex PCR, and TCRdb holds only the in-frame ones, with some missing. The sample lists millions of clones; 95% were seen once. Sequenced material: naive CD4+ T cells sorted from blood. As to subset: CD45RA+ positively selected. The clonotype was recovered from a man between 18 and 35 years old in good health.

CDR3 in DNA: TGTGCCATCAGTGAGTCGATATGGAAAGGGGAAGAGACCCAGTACTTC. This translates into CAISESIWKGEETQYF. The V gene is TRBV10-3, the J gene TRBJ2-5, with a possible D match to TRBD1 (5 bases). The CDR3 contains 16 residues. CDR1 and CDR2 from the germline V gene are ENHRY and SYGVKD. V lost 0 bases to trimming and J lost 3 bases, with 14 bases between them.